These T cell receptor beta chains were read from a single sample in a study of blood T cells in healthy people across ages. TCRdb ran MiXCR on the 5' RACE reads and lists one entry per CDR3 protein. This table holds 1,500,000 or so distinct CDR3 sequences, roughly 60% found once. Sequencing was done on a sample of blood. Every receptor here comes from a man aged 18 to 35 in good health. CDR3s include the opening cysteine and the closing phenylalanine or tryptophan. The order of the fields is D gene, V gene, J gene, clone size, CDR3 DNA, CDR3 protein. The D gene is left open where the match is weak. For some rows the clone size is stated as once, few or many, or as a class when expanded; others skip it.

D: NA; V: TRBV7-2; J: TRBJ2-1; size: NA; DNA: TGTGCCAGCAGCTTCGGGCGGGTGTCCTACGAGCAGTTCTTC; CDR3: CASSFGRVSYEQFF
D: TRBD1; V: TRBV5-1; J: TRBJ1-6; size: few; DNA: TGCGCCAGCAGCGGCGGACAGGGAGGGGGATTTCGATCACCCCTCCACTTT; CDR3: CASSGGQGGGFRSPLHF
D: TRBD1; V: TRBV5-4; J: TRBJ2-5; size: NA; DNA: TGTGCCAGCAGCCCCGGGACAGCCCTAGGGACCCAGTACTTC; CDR3: CASSPGTALGTQYF
D: NA; V: TRBV20-1; J: TRBJ2-1; size: NA; DNA: TGCAGTGCGAGGCTAGATTATGACAATGAGCAGTTCTTC; CDR3: CSARLDYDNEQFF
D: NA; V: TRBV29-1; J: TRBJ2-7; size: few; DNA: TGCAGCGTCGCCGGGAGCCTCTACGAGCAGTACTTC; CDR3: CSVAGSLYEQYF
D: NA; V: TRBV9; J: TRBJ2-7; size: NA; DNA: TGTGCCAGCAGCGGAGTCGGGGCCCGGAGCTACGAGCAGTACTTC; CDR3: CASSGVGARSYEQYF
D: NA; V: TRBV2; J: TRBJ2-1; size: few; DNA: TGTGCCAGCAATCCAGGGAGGTACAATGAGCAGTTCTTC; CDR3: CASNPGRYNEQFF
D: NA; V: TRBV6-1; J: TRBJ1-4; size: NA; DNA: TGTGCCAGCCAGGGTCGGGGGAATGAAAAACTGTTTTTT; CDR3: CASQGRGNEKLFF
D: TRBD1; V: TRBV29-1; J: TRBJ2-1; size: NA; DNA: TGCAGCGTTGGCCGGGACAGCAATGAGCAGTTCTTC; CDR3: CSVGRDSNEQFF
D: TRBD1; V: TRBV27; J: TRBJ2-2; size: NA; DNA: TGTGCCAGCAGTCCGACAGGGGTGGTCACCGGGGAGCTGTTTTTT; CDR3: CASSPTGVVTGELFF
D: NA; V: TRBV20-1; J: TRBJ2-7; size: NA; DNA: TGCAGTGCAGAGACACTTACCTACGAGCAGTACTTC; CDR3: CSAETLTYEQYF
D: TRBD1; V: TRBV20-1; J: TRBJ1-6; size: NA; DNA: TGCAGTGCTACACAGGACAGGGACAATTCACCCCTCCACTTT; CDR3: CSATQDRDNSPLHF